The clone carrying this T cell receptor beta chain came up once. This specimen comes from a study of blood T cell repertoires in COVID-19. The CDR3 has 15 amino acids. CDR1 is SNHLY and CDR2 is FYNNEI in the germline V gene. V was pared by 6 bases and J by 5 bases, with 9 bases of the junction left unmatched. In the original processing: Estimates of nucleated cell counts were drawn from the amplification of reference gene primers. The data were produced by immunoSEQ multiplex PCR, yet TCRdb's version contains in-frame clones alone and is incomplete. V and J calls and clone size follow that table, whereas D and trimming were derived from the DNA. Of about 43,000 clones in the sample, approximately 90% were seen once. The Seattle patients joined while their infection was active and were tracked longitudinally afterward.

The chain combines TRBV2 with TRBJ1-4; the match to TRBD1 covers 7 bases. This clonotype was obtained from a middle-aged man with COVID-19, enrolled during active disease. The sample was peripheral blood. The CDR3 sequence: CASRTLGQMNEKLFF. The DNA for the CDR3 is TGTGCCAGCAGGACTTTGGGACAGATGAATGAAAAACTGTTTTTT.